Below are 14 T cell receptor beta chains sequenced from a single sample in a study of shared clonotypes between healthy human individuals. Generated by immunoSEQ multiplex PCR, the TCRdb table keeps only in-frame clones and is missing some. The table includes more than 150,000 clones, 65% to 80% detected once. Sample: memory CD4+ T cells sorted from blood. Subset specified: CD45RA-negative fraction. The origin of the receptors is a man under 40 in good health.

This chain joins TRBV18 and TRBJ2-5; 10 bases fit TRBD2. The CDR3 totals 17 residues. CDR1 is KGHSH and CDR2 is LQKENI in the germline V gene. Trimming removed 1 base from V and 5 bases from J; junction bases left unmatched: 10. CDR3 loop: CASSPLASGSQGETQYF. In nucleotides, the CDR3 is TGTGCCAGCTCACCACTAGCTAGCGGGAGTCAAGGGGAGACCCAGTACTTC.

A few counts support this clone. This sample includes further DNA sequences coding for the same CDR3. The rearrangement uses TRBV30 and TRBJ1-4; D possibly corresponds to TRBD1 (6 bases). This CDR3 comprises 12 residues. Trimming pared 7 bases from V and 0 bases from J, leaving 6 bases between. Germline V gene data show CDR1 as GTSNPN and CDR2 as SVGIG (reference sequence). Written as DNA, the CDR3 is TGTGCCTCAGGGGCAACTAATGAAAAACTGTTTTTT. Translating it yields CASGATNEKLFF.

CDR3 region: CASSLGSGEMVDTEAFF. CDR3 sequence (DNA): TGTGCCAGCAGCTTGGGCTCCGGTGAGATGGTGGACACTGAAGCTTTCTTT. The J gene is TRBJ1-1, the V gene TRBV5-4; D gene ambiguous. Per the germline V gene, CDR1 is SGHNT and CDR2 is YYREEE (reference sequence). This CDR3 is 17 amino acids long. V dropped 0 bases and J dropped 3 bases, with 18 bases sitting between them.

Comment on this clone: This specimen includes other DNA sequences encoding the same CDR3. The chain couples TRBV5-1 to TRBJ2-7, with 7 bases identical to TRBD1. With 5 bases clipped from V and 2 bases from J, the junction kept 7 bases outside the gene matches. Germline V gene data show CDR1 as SGHRS and CDR2 as YFSETQ. CDR3 length equals 14 residues. Written as DNA, the CDR3 is TGCGCCAGCAGTCCGTCGACAGGGACCTACGAGCAGTACTTC. Its translation is CASSPSTGTYEQYF.

This clone showed up many times. The chain carries TRBV15 and TRBJ1-1; D perhaps matches TRBD1 (5 bases). The CDR3 consists of 15 residues. V lost 1 base, J lost 1 base, and 10 bases lay in between. Germline V gives CDR1 LNHNV, CDR2 YYDKDF (reference sequence). CDR3 residues: CATSRGGQGNTEAFF. The CDR3 nucleotides read TGTGCCACCAGCAGAGGTGGGCAGGGGAACACTGAAGCTTTCTTT.

The chain couples TRBV5-1 to TRBJ2-4, with TRBD1 as a possible D gene (6 bases). Trimming pared 6 bases from V and 3 bases from J, leaving 16 bases between. Germline values: CDR1 SGHRS, CDR2 YFSETQ. CDR3 length: 15 amino acids. The CDR3 region has the DNA TGCGCCAGCACCGAGGGGGTGGCGGGCAAAAACATTCAGTACTTC. Protein sequence: CASTEGVAGKNIQYF. Full variable domain (missing parts from reference TRBV5-1 and TRBJ2-4): KAGVTQTPRYLIKTRGQQVTLSCSPISGHRSVSWYQQTPGQGLQFLFEYFSETQRNKGNFPGRFSGRQFSNSRSEMNVSTLELGDSALYLCASTEGVAGKNIQYFGAGTRLSVL.

Note on this clone: One end of the junction does not line up with germline, which may come from a read error. The chain joins TRBV5-1 to TRBJ1-2; no reliable D call. Germline CDR1 and CDR2: SGHRS and YFSETQ. The CDR3 runs to 14 residues. DNA of the CDR3: TGCGCCAGCAGCCAGCTTGGGAATAACTATGGCCACACCTTC. Protein: CASSQLGNNYGHTF.

This clone was picked up a small number of times. The chain joins TRBV5-6 to TRBJ2-7, with D possibly TRBD2 on 6 matching bases. Germline CDR1 is SGHDT and CDR2 is YYEEEE. Between the trimmed V and J ends, which lost 4 bases and 4 bases, there was a span of 6 bases. The CDR3 is 11 amino acids. The CDR3 here is CASSGGYEQYF. The CDR3 coding sequence is TGTGCCAGCAGCGGGGGGTACGAGCAGTACTTC.

This chain connects TRBV5-8 to TRBJ1-5; no clear D gene. Germline CDR1 is SGHTS and CDR2 is YDEGEE. The V end was cut by 3 bases, the J end by 3 bases, with 13 bases between. This CDR3 has 15 residues. CDR3 nucleotides: TGTGCCAGCAGCTCAGGTTTCGCCCACAATCAGCCCCAGCATTTT. It yields the protein CASSSGFAHNQPQHF.

This clone was counted many times. The V call is TRBV7-9, the J call TRBJ2-7, with D unclear. Germline CDR1 reads SEHNR; CDR2 reads FQNEAQ (reference sequence). Trimming took 2 bases from V and 4 from J, leaving 15 bases between them. CDR3 size: 15 residues. The CDR3 DNA reads as TGTGCCAGCAGCTTATTAATGGGGTTTCGGTACGAGCAGTACTTC. Amino acid sequence: CASSLLMGFRYEQYF.

The rearrangement links TRBV28 to TRBJ1-4; D unresolved. Trimming stripped 2 bases from V and 0 bases from J, with 4 bases between. This CDR3 is built from 14 residues. The germline gives CDR1 MDHEN, CDR2 SYDVKM. CDR3 in DNA: TGTGCCAGCAGTTTACCGACAACTAATGAAAAACTGTTTTTT. This translates into CASSLPTTNEKLFF.

This sequence joins TRBV18 and TRBJ2-7, with D possibly being TRBD1 (6 bases). Trimming stripped 3 bases from V and 7 bases from J, with 13 bases between. CDR1 and CDR2 (germline): KGHSH, LQKENI. CDR3 length equals 13 residues. CDR3 residues: CASSPRQDFEQYF. CDR3 bases: TGTGCCAGCTCACCGCGACAGGATTTTGAGCAGTACTTC.

This clone was detected only a few times. The genes are TRBV5-1 and TRBJ2-7; D is unclear. The CDR3 loop spans 16 amino acids. Germline V CDR1 and CDR2: SGHRS, YFSETQ. V was shortened by 4 bases and J by 0 bases, with 17 bases between the two germline ends. CDR3: CASSPDGRRNSYEQYF. Written as DNA, the CDR3 is TGCGCCAGCAGCCCAGACGGACGCCGAAACTCCTACGAGCAGTACTTC.

This clone was seen only a few times. This chain connects TRBV20-1 to TRBJ2-7; D uncertain. This CDR3 has 11 amino acids. With 6 bases removed from V and 8 bases from J, the gap between germline ends came to 14 bases. Per germline, CDR1 DFQATT and CDR2 SNEGSKA (reference sequence). The CDR3 is CSATWDSQQYF. CDR3 DNA sequence: TGCAGTGCCACCTGGGATTCCCAGCAGTACTTC.